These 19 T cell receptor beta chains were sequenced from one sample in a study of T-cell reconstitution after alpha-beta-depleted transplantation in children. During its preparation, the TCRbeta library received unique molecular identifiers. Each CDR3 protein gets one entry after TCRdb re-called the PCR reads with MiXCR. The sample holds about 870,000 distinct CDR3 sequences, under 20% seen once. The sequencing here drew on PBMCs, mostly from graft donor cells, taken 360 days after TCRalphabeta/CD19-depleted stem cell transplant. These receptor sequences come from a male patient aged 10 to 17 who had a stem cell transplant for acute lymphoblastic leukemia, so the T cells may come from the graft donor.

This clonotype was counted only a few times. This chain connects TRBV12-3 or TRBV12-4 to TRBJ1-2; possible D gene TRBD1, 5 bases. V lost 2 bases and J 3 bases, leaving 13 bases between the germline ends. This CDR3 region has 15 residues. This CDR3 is CASSLSGGVHYGYTF. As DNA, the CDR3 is TGTGCCAGCAGTTTAAGCGGGGGGGTCCACTATGGCTACACCTTC.

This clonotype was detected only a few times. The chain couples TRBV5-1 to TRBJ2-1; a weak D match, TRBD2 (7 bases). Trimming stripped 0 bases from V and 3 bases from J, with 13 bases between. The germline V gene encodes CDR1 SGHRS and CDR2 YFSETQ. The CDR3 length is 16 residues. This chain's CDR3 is CASSLEGGGFYNEQFF. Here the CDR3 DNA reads TGCGCCAGCAGCTTGGAGGGGGGAGGGTTCTACAATGAGCAGTTCTTC.

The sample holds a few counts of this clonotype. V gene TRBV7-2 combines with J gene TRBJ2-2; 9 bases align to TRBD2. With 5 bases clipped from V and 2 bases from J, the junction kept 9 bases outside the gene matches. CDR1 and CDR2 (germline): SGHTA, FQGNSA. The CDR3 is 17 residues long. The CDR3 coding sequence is TGTGCCAGCAGCGGGCGGGAGGGCCTAATCAACACCGGGGAGCTGTTTTTT. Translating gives CASSGREGLINTGELFF.

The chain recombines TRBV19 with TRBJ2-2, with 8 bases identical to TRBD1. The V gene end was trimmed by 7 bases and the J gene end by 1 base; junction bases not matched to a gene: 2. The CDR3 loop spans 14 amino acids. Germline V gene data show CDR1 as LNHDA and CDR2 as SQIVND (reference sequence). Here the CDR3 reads CASKDRVNTGELFF. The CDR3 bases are TGTGCCAGTAAGGACAGGGTGAACACCGGGGAGCTGTTTTTT.

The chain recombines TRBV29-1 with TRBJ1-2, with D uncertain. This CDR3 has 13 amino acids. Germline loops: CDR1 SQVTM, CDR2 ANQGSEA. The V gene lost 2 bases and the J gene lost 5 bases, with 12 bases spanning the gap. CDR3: CSVEQTSPYGYTF. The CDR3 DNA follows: TGCAGCGTTGAACAGACGAGCCCATATGGCTACACCTTC.

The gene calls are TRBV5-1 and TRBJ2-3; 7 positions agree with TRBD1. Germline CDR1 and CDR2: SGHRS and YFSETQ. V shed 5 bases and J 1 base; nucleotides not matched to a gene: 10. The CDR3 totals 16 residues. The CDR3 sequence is CASSGPTGRGTDTQYF. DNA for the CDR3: TGCGCCAGCAGTGGACCGACAGGGAGAGGCACAGATACGCAGTATTTT.

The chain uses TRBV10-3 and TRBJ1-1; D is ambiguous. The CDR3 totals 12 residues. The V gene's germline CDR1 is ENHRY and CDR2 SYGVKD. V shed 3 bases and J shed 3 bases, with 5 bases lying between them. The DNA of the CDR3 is TGTGCCATCAGTGAACAGTACACTGAAGCTTTCTTT. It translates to CAISEQYTEAFF.

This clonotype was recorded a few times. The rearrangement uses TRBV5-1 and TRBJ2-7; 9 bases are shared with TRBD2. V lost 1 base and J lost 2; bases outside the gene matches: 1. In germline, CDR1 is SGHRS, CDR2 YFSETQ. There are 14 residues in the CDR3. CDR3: CASSLQREAYEQYF. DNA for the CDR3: TGCGCCAGCAGCTTGCAGCGGGAGGCCTACGAGCAGTACTTC.

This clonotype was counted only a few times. The CDR3 loop is CASSIVRQESYEQYF. CDR3 in DNA: TGTGCCAGCAGCATTGTTCGACAGGAGAGCTACGAGCAGTACTTC. The J gene is TRBJ2-7, the V gene TRBV5-5, with D tentatively TRBD1 (6 bases). Germline values: CDR1 SGHKS, CDR2 YYEKEE (reference sequence). The CDR3 consists of 15 residues. Between the trimmed V and J ends, which lost 4 bases and 3 bases, there was a span of 17 bases.

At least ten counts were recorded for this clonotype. CDR3 protein: CSVEIGSGFSYEQYF. The CDR3 DNA reads TGCAGCGTTGAAATCGGCTCCGGGTTCTCCTACGAGCAGTACTTC. The gene calls are TRBV29-1 and TRBJ2-7, with D unclear. The CDR3 runs 15 residues. Germline lookup yields CDR1 SQVTM and CDR2 ANQGSEA. With 2 bases removed from V and 0 bases from J, the gap between germline ends came to 14 bases.

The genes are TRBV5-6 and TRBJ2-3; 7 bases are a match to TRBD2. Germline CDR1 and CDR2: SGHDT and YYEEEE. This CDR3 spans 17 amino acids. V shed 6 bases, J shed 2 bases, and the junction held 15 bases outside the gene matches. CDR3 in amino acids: CASNSGLGLLYTDTQYF. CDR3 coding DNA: TGTGCCAGCAACTCTGGACTAGGGTTGTTGTACACAGATACGCAGTATTTT.

CDR3 in DNA: TGTGCCAGCCATTTTTCCACAGATACGCAGTATTTT. Protein: CASHFSTDTQYF. The V and J genes are TRBV2 and TRBJ2-3; D gene ambiguous. Trimming removed 8 bases from V and 2 bases from J, with 8 bases in between. There are 12 residues in the CDR3. Germline CDR1 reads SNHLY; CDR2 reads FYNNEI. Full variable domain (rest looked up from reference TRBV2 and TRBJ2-3): EPEVTQTPSHQVTQMGQEVILRCVPISNHLYFYWYRQILGQKVEFLVSFYNNEISEKSEIFDDQFSVERPDGSNFTLKIRSTKLEDSAMYFCASHFSTDTQYFGPGTRLTVL.

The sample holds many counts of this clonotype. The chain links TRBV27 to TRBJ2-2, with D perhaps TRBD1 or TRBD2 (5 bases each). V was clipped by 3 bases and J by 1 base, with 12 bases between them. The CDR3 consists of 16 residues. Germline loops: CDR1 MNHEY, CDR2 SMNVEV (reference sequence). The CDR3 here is CASSFRGPLNTGELFF. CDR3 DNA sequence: TGTGCCAGCAGTTTCCGGGGACCGCTGAACACCGGGGAGCTGTTTTTT.

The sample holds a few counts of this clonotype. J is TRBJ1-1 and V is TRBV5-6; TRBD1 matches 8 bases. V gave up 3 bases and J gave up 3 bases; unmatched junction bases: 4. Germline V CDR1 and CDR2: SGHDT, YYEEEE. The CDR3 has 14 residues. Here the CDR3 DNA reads TGTGCCAGCAGCTACAGGGGGGTTTACACTGAAGCTTTCTTT. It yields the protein CASSYRGVYTEAFF.

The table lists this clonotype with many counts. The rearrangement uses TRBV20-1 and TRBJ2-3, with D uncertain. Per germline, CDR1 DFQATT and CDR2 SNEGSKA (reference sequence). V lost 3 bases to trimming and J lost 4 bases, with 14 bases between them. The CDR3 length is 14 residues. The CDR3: CSARPDRGPDTQYF. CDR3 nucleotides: TGCAGTGCTAGGCCCGACCGAGGACCAGATACGCAGTATTTT.

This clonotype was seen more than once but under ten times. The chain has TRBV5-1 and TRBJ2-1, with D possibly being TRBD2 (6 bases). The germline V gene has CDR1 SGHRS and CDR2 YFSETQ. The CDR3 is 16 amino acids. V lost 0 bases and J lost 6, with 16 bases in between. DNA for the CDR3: TGCGCCAGCAGCTTGGATCTCGCGTTGGGGGGCAATGAGCAGTTCTTC. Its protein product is CASSLDLALGGNEQFF.

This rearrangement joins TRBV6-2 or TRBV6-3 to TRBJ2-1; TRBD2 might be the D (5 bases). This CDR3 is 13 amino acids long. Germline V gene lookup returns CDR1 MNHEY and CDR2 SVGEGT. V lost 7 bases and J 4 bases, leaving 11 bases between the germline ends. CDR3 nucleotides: TGTGCCAGCACGATGACTACTTACAATGAGCAGTTCTTC. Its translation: CASTMTTYNEQFF.

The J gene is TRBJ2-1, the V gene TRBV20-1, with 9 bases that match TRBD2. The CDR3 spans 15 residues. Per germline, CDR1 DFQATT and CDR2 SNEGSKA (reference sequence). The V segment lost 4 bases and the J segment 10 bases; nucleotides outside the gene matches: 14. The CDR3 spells CSAIRGLASAREQFF. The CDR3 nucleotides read TGCAGTGCTATACGGGGACTAGCTTCGGCAAGAGAGCAGTTCTTC.

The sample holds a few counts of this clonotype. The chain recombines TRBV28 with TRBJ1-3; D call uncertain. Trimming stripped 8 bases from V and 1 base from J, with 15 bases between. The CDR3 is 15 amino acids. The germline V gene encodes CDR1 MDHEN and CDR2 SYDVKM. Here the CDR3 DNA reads TGTGCCAGCTTGAGCCCCCGGTTATCTGGAAACACCATATATTTT. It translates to CASLSPRLSGNTIYF. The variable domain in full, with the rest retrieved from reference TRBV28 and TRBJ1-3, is DVKVTQSSRYLVKRTGEKVFLECVQDMDHENMFWYRQDPGLGLRLIYFSYDVKMKEKGDIPEGYSVSREKKERFSLILESASTNQTSMYLCASLSPRLSGNTIYFGEGSWLTVV.